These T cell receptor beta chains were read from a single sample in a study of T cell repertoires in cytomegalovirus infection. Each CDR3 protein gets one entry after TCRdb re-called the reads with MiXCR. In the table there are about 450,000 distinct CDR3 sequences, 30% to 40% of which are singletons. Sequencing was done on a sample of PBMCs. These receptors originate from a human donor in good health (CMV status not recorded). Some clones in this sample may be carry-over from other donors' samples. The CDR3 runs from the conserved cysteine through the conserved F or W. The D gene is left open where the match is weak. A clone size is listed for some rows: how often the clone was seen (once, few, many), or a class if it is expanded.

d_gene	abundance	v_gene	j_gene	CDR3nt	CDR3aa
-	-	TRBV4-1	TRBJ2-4	TGTGCCAGCAGCCAGGAGGGTGCGGGCAAAAACATTCAGTACTTC	CASSQEGAGKNIQYF
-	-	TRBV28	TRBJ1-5	TGTGCCAGCAGTTTGTATAGGGGGGTTGGTCAGCCCCAGCATTTT	CASSLYRGVGQPQHF
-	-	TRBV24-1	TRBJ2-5	TGTGCCACCAGTGTCGGGTTACAAGAGACCCAGTACTTC	CATSVGLQETQYF
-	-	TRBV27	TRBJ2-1	TGTGCCAGCAGTTCACCTTGGAATGAGCAGTTCTTC	CASSSPWNEQFF
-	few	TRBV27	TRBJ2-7	TGTGCCACCCGGCGGGCCTACGAGCAGTACTTC	CATRRAYEQYF
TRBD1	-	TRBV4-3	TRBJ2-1	TGCGCCAGCAGCCAAGGAGGGACAGGGGGCCGCGAGCAGTTCTTC	CASSQGGTGGREQFF
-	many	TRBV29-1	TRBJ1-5	TGCAGCGTTGACCAGGGACCGAATCAGCCCCAGCATTTT	CSVDQGPNQPQHF
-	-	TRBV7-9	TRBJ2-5	TGTGCCAGCAGCACCCGACAGTTTGAGGAGACCCAGCACTTC	CASSTRQFEETQHF
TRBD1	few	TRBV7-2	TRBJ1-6	TGTGCCAGCAGCTTAATGGACAGGGAAGGGAGTTCACCCCTCCACTTT	CASSLMDREGSSPLHF
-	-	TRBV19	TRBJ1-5	TGTGCCAGTAGTATCTCTAGAGGGCAGCCCCAGCATTTT	CASSISRGQPQHF
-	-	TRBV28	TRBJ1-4	TGTGCCAGCAGTTTGGGCAGCCTTAATGAAAAACTGTTTTTT	CASSLGSLNEKLFF
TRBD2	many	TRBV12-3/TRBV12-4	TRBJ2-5	TGTGCCAGCAGTTCCCTGACTAGCGGGGGTGAAGAGACCCAGTACTTC	CASSSLTSGGEETQYF
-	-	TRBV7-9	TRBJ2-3	TGTGCCAGCAGCTTAAGTGACCTTTTGGATACGCAGTATTTT	CASSLSDLLDTQYF
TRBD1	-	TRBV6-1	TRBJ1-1	TGTGCCAGCAGACGACGACAGGGGGGGATTGAAGCTTTCTTT	CASRRRQGGIEAFF
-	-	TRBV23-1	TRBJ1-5	TGCGCCAGCAGTCAAGGCGGCAGGGAGTATGGCAGAGGAGGTCAGCCCCAGCATTTT	CASSQGGREYGRGGQPQHF
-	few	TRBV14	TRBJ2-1	TGTGCCAGCAGCCAAGATCTAGGACGGAAGCCCTTCAATGAGCAGTTCTTC	CASSQDLGRKPFNEQFF
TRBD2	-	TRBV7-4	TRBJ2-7	TGTGCCAGCAGCTTACCGGGACTAGCTTACGAGCAGTACTTC	CASSLPGLAYEQYF
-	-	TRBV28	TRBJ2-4	TGTGCCAGCACCCCAGGTGTAGCCAAAAACATTCAGTACTTC	CASTPGVAKNIQYF
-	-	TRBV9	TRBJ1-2	TGTGCCAGCAGCGAGCGACATTTTGGAAATGGCTACACCTTC	CASSERHFGNGYTF
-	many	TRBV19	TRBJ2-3	TGTGCCAGTAGTGCCTCAGGGCAGAACCGCGGTACGCAGTATTTT	CASSASGQNRGTQYF
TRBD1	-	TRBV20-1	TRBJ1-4	TGCAGTGCTGTTACAGGGGCTGCTGAAAAACTGTTTTTT	CSAVTGAAEKLFF
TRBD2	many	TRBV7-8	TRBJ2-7	TGTGCCAGCAGCTGGGGGACTAGCGGGGGCAACGAGCAGTACTTC	CASSWGTSGGNEQYF
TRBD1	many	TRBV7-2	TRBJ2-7	TGTGCCAGCAGCTTAAACCCCACAGGGGATGGTCGGCCCTACGAGCAGTACTTC	CASSLNPTGDGRPYEQYF
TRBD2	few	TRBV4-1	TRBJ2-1	TGCGCCAGCAGCCAGACTAAAGCGGGGGGGCCAGATGAGCAGTTCTTC	CASSQTKAGGPDEQFF
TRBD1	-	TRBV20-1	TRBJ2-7	TGCAGTGCTACCCACCGACAGGGCAAGGAGCAGTACTTC	CSATHRQGKEQYF
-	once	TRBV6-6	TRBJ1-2	TGTGCCAGCACCCCTACTCACCTTGACATTTTCGGCTACACCTTC	CASTPTHLDIFGYTF
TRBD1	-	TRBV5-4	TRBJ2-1	TGTGCCTGCCGGGACAGGGCCTACAATGAGCAGTTCTTC	CACRDRAYNEQFF
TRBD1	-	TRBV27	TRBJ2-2	TGTGCCAGCAGTCCGACAGGGGGGGCCGGGGAGCTGTTTTTT	CASSPTGGAGELFF
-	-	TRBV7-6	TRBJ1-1	TGTGCCAGCAGCTTAGCGAGGGGTGTGAACACTGAAGCTTTCTTT	CASSLARGVNTEAFF
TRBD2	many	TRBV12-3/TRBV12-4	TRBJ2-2	TGTGCCAGCAGTTTGGGGTCGGCGGGGGGGTCCTACACCGGGGAGCTGTTTTTT	CASSLGSAGGSYTGELFF
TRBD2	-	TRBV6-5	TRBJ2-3	TGTGCCAGCAGGTCCGGGACTAGCGCAGATACGCAGTATTTT	CASRSGTSADTQYF
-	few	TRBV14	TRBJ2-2	TGTGCCAGCAGCCAAGTCGCAGGCCCCGGGGAGCTGTTTTTT	CASSQVAGPGELFF
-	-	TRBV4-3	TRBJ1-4	TGCGCCAGCAGTCCCATCGGTGGCTCCCCAACTAATGAAAAACTGTTTTTT	CASSPIGGSPTNEKLFF
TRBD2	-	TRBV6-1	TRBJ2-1	TGTGCCATCATTGAAGCTCGACTAGCGGGGGGGGGGGGTTACAATGAGCAGTTCTTC	CAIIEARLAGGGGYNEQFF
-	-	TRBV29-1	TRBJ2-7	TGCAGCGTTGACTCCCGGGGTGGGGCCAACGAGCAGTACTTC	CSVDSRGGANEQYF
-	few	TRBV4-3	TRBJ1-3	TGCGCCAGCAGCCAAGGATTGGGTGCCGGAAACACCATATATTTT	CASSQGLGAGNTIYF
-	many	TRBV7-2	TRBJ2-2	TGTGCCAGCAGCTTAGAGTACCCAGTGAGGAACACCGGGGAGCTGTTTTTT	CASSLEYPVRNTGELFF